This T cell receptor beta chain was documented in a study of PD-L1 blockade in urothelial cancer. For the study at large: Patients' atezolizumab regimen, 1,200 mg intravenously every 3 weeks, began around 2014. A median of about 130,000 T cells was found in the blood samples.

Profiled with immunoSEQ multiplex PCR; TCRdb holds only in-frame clones, not every one. This table has about 45,000 clones, around 88% appearing once. Regarding this clone: The antigen is unknown.

Points from the study as a whole: Greater 3-week expansion of tumor-associated blood clones was recorded for durable-benefit patients.

This specimen was PBMCs, taken around atezolizumab (anti-PD-L1) treatment. The sequence came from an elderly man with urothelial cancer.

This CDR3 reads CASSLGTYNEQFF. The CDR3 coding sequence is TGCGCCAGCAGCTTGGGAACTTACAATGAGCAGTTCTTC. J is TRBJ2-1 and V is TRBV5-1, with D hard to call. The CDR3 consists of 13 residues. Germline V gene lookup returns CDR1 SGHRS and CDR2 YFSETQ. With 0 bases removed from V and 4 bases from J, the gap between germline ends came to 5 bases. The whole variable domain, remainder taken from reference TRBV5-1 and TRBJ2-1, is KAGVTQTPRYLIKTRGQQVTLSCSPISGHRSVSWYQQTPGQGLQFLFEYFSETQRNKGNFPGRFSGRQFSNSRSEMNVSTLELGDSALYLCASSLGTYNEQFFGPGTRLTVL.